These 20 T cell receptor beta chains were all obtained from the same sample, sequenced in a study of cytomegalovirus exposure and HLA in healthy donors. PCR employed 60 Vbeta and 13 Jbeta primers. Assay used: immunoSEQ multiplex PCR; TCRdb lists only in-frame clones, some missing. This sample has 95,000 to 150,000 clones; about 60% occur once, and the top ten carry over 8%. The source material was PBMCs. The origin of the receptors is a man aged 35 to 55 in good health and CMV-seropositive.

The chain employs TRBV6-5 and TRBJ2-7; D is possibly TRBD1 (6 bases). The germline V gene encodes CDR1 MNHEY and CDR2 SVGAGI. The CDR3 has 15 residues. V lost 4 bases and J 0 bases, leaving 13 bases between the germline ends. CDR3 sequence: CASSSRTVPSYEQYF. The CDR3 DNA sequence: TGTGCCAGCAGTTCTCGGACAGTACCCTCCTACGAGCAGTACTTC.

The gene calls are TRBV11-1 and TRBJ2-1, with D perhaps TRBD1 (6 bases). CDR3 length: 16 residues. The V gene's germline CDR1 is SGHAT and CDR2 FQDESV (reference sequence). V was clipped by 5 bases and J by 6 bases, with 20 bases between them. The CDR3 protein is CASSPPWGRVRNEQFF. The CDR3 nucleotides read TGTGCCAGCAGCCCTCCCTGGGGGCGCGTGCGCAATGAGCAGTTCTTC.

The chain couples TRBV7-9 to TRBJ2-1, with 7 positions matching TRBD2. Germline V CDR1 and CDR2: SEHNR, FQNEAQ (reference sequence). The CDR3 runs to 14 residues. Losses at the gene ends were 4 bases for V and 5 bases for J; bases not matched to a gene: 5. CDR3 loop: CASSWTSPDNEQFF. The DNA for the CDR3 is TGTGCCAGCAGCTGGACTAGTCCGGACAATGAGCAGTTCTTC.

This chain's CDR3 is CASREAAHPFYEQYF. Written as DNA, the CDR3 is TGTGCCAGCAGGGAAGCGGCACACCCCTTCTACGAGCAGTACTTC. J is TRBJ2-7 and V is TRBV5-4, with a weak D call TRBD2 (5 bases). Germline assignment: CDR1 SGHNT and CDR2 YYREEE (reference sequence). The ends were cut back, 5 bases at V and 3 bases at J, with 18 bases in the middle. There are 15 residues in the CDR3.

The chain joins TRBV27 to TRBJ1-2; a weak D match, TRBD1 (5 bases). The CDR3 loop spans 14 amino acids. Trimming stripped 3 bases from V and 3 bases from J, with 11 bases between. Germline CDR1 MNHEY, CDR2 SMNVEV (reference sequence). The CDR3 is CASSFFGRDYGYTF. In DNA form, the CDR3 reads TGTGCCAGCAGTTTCTTTGGCAGGGACTATGGCTACACCTTC.

There are a few counts of this clone. CDR3 amino acids: CASSPGASSGQETQYF. In DNA form, the CDR3 reads TGCGCCAGCAGCCCAGGGGCATCCTCGGGGCAAGAGACCCAGTACTTC. The rearrangement uses TRBV5-1 and TRBJ2-5; tentative D call: TRBD1 (6 bases). Germline V lookup: CDR1 SGHRS, CDR2 YFSETQ. This CDR3 comprises 16 residues. Between the trimmed V and J ends, which lost 4 bases and 2 bases, there was a span of 18 bases.

The genes are TRBV9 and TRBJ2-3; 8 bases are a match to TRBD2. CDR3 length equals 16 residues. Trimming took 3 bases from V and 2 from J; bases not matched to a gene: 8. Per germline, CDR1 SGDLS and CDR2 YYNGEE. CDR3 sequence (DNA): TGTGCCAGCAGCGCCAGGAGCGGGGGACCCACAGATACGCAGTATTTT. Translation: CASSARSGGPTDTQYF.

The chain combines TRBV27 with TRBJ2-7; no reliable D call. V shed 3 bases and J shed 2 bases, with 8 bases lying between them. Per germline, CDR1 MNHEY and CDR2 SMNVEV (reference sequence). CDR3 length: 13 amino acids. Here the CDR3 reads CASSFQRTYEQYF. The CDR3 nucleotides read TGTGCCAGCAGTTTCCAGAGGACCTACGAGCAGTACTTC.

This chain's CDR3 is CASSRGGGDGANVLTF. In nucleotides, the CDR3 is TGTGCCAGCAGTCGAGGTGGGGGGGATGGGGCCAACGTCCTGACTTTC. This chain connects TRBV25-1 to TRBJ2-6; 7 positions match TRBD2. The germline V gene has CDR1 MGHDK and CDR2 SYGVNS. CDR3 length equals 16 residues. With V trimmed by 5 bases and J by 3 bases, 7 bases remained unmatched.

This clone was recorded only once. The chain is built from TRBV19 and TRBJ1-2, with D perhaps matching TRBD1 (6 bases). The V gene's germline CDR1 is LNHDA and CDR2 SQIVND (reference sequence). V gave up 7 bases and J gave up 6 bases, with 15 bases separating them. There are 13 residues in the CDR3. CDR3 loop: CASNPGAMNGYTF. The CDR3 region has the DNA TGTGCCAGTAATCCAGGGGCTATGAATGGCTACACCTTC.

The chain joins TRBV6-5 to TRBJ2-7, with D maybe TRBD1 (6 bases). The V end was cut by 5 bases, the J end by 5 bases, with 16 bases between. CDR1 and CDR2 from the germline V gene are MNHEY and SVGAGI. There are 14 residues in the CDR3. The DNA for the CDR3 is TGTGCCAGCAGTCCCATCTACAGGGTCCACGAGCAGTACTTC. Translation gives CASSPIYRVHEQYF.

This sequence joins TRBV10-3 and TRBJ2-5; 7 nucleotides align to TRBD2. The V and J ends lost 8 bases and 4 bases, in that order; junction bases with no gene match: 4. Germline V gene sequence: CDR1 ENHRY, CDR2 SYGVKD. This CDR3 is built from 12 residues. In DNA, the CDR3 is TGTGCCATCGGGAGGGATGGAGAGACCCAGTACTTC. This codes for CAIGRDGETQYF.

The gene calls are TRBV7-6 and TRBJ2-5; possibly TRBD2 for D (5 bases). The CDR3 contains 13 residues. V was cut by 5 bases and J by 2 bases, with 9 bases left in between. CDR1 SGHVS and CDR2 FNYEAQ come from the germline V gene. The CDR3 DNA follows: TGTGCCAGCAGCCGAGGGCGGCAAGAGACCCAGTACTTC. It yields the protein CASSRGRQETQYF.

The rearrangement joins TRBV6-5 to TRBJ2-7; maybe TRBD2 (7 bases). Germline V gene sequence: CDR1 MNHEY, CDR2 SVGAGI. Trimming pared 0 bases from V and 7 bases from J, leaving 16 bases between. The CDR3 totals 15 residues. CDR3 nucleotide sequence: TGTGCCAGCAGTTACTCGGGGGGGGGCGCGGGGGAGCAGTACTTC. Its translation is CASSYSGGGAGEQYF.

The CDR3: CASSQVGAGGHTDTQYF. The CDR3 nucleotides read TGCGCCAGCAGCCAAGTGGGGGCGGGGGGCCACACAGATACGCAGTATTTT. The genes are TRBV4-1 and TRBJ2-3; 8 bases map to TRBD2. Trimming at V came to 1 base and at J to 2 bases, leaving 8 bases not matched to a gene. The CDR3 extends over 17 amino acids. Germline V lookup: CDR1 MGHRA, CDR2 YSYEKL.

The rearrangement uses TRBV4-2 and TRBJ1-6; no reliable D call. The CDR3 has 17 amino acids. Trimming took off 0 bases at V and 10 bases at J, with 19 bases between the two ends. CDR1 and CDR2 from the germline V gene are LGHNA and YNFKEQ. The CDR3 here is CASSQDQIRARVSPLHF. In nucleotides, the CDR3 is TGTGCCAGCAGCCAAGATCAAATTCGGGCGAGGGTCTCACCCCTCCACTTT.

CDR3 loop: CASSISGLTGELFF. Here the CDR3 DNA reads TGTGCCAGTAGTATATCTGGGCTTACCGGGGAGCTGTTTTTT. The V call is TRBV19, the J call TRBJ2-2; D remains ambiguous. The germline V gene has CDR1 LNHDA and CDR2 SQIVND (reference sequence). This CDR3 has 14 amino acids. The germline V and J ends were trimmed by 2 bases and 5 bases, with 9 bases remaining between them.

This clone was detected only a few times. The rearrangement joins TRBV7-2 to TRBJ2-2, with D tentatively TRBD2 (6 bases). The CDR3 spans 16 residues. Deletions cut 5 bases from V and 2 bases from J, with 15 bases between. The V gene's germline CDR1 is SGHTA and CDR2 FQGNSA. CDR3 DNA sequence: TGTGCCAGCAGCCGTACGGGGGTCTTAAACACCGGGGAGCTGTTTTTT. It yields the protein CASSRTGVLNTGELFF.

This clone was detected only a few times. Other DNA sequences in the sample encode the same CDR3. The V and J genes are TRBV28 and TRBJ1-4, with 8 nucleotides matching TRBD1. V was clipped by 6 bases and J by 8 bases; unmatched bases: 8. Germline CDR1 reads MDHEN; CDR2 reads SYDVKM. This CDR3 is built from 14 residues. This CDR3 reads CASSRGQAREKLFF. The CDR3 DNA reads TGTGCCAGCAGCAGGGGACAGGCCAGAGAAAAACTGTTTTTT.

The genes are TRBV18 and TRBJ1-1; perhaps TRBD1 as D (5 bases). From germline, CDR1 is KGHSH and CDR2 LQKENI. The CDR3 totals 13 residues. Trimming removed 3 bases from V and 1 base from J, with 6 bases in between. CDR3 DNA: TGTGCCAGCTCACCGGGGGGGAACACTGAAGCTTTCTTT. This gives the protein CASSPGGNTEAFF.